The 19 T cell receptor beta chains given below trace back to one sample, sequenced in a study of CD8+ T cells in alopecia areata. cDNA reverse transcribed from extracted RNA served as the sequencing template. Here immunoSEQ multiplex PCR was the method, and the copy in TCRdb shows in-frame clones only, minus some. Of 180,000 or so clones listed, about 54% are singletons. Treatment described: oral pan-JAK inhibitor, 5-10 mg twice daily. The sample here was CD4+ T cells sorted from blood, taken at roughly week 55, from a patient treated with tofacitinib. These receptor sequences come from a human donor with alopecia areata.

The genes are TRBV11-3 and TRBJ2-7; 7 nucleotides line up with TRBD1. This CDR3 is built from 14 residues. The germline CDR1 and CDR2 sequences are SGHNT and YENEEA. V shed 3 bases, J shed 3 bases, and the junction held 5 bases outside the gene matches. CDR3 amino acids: CASSFRDRLYEQYF. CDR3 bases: TGTGCCAGCAGCTTTCGGGACAGACTCTACGAGCAGTACTTC. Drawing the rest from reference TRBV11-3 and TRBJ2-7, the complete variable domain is EAGVVQSPRYKIIEKKQPVAFWCNPISGHNTLYWYLQNLGQGPELLIRYENEEAVDDSQLPKDRFSAERLKGVDSTLKIQPAELGDSAVYLCASSFRDRLYEQYFGPGTRLTVT.

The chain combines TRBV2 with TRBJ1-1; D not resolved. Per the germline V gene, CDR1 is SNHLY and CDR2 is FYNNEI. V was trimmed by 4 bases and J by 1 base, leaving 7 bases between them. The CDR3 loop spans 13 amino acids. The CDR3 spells CASSVMGNTEAFF. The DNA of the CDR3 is TGTGCCAGCAGTGTGATGGGGAACACTGAAGCTTTCTTT.

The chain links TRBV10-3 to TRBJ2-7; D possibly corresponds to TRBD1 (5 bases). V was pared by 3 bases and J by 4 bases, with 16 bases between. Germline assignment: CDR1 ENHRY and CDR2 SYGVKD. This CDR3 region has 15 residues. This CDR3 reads CAISDQQNQGYEQYF. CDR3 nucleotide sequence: TGTGCCATCAGTGATCAACAAAATCAGGGTTACGAGCAGTACTTC.

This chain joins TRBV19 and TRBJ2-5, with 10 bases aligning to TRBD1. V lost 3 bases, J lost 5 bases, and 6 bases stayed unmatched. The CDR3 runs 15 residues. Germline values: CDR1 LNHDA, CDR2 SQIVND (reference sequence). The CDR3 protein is CASSIPTGQGETQYF. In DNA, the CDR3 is TGTGCCAGTAGTATCCCAACGGGACAGGGGGAGACCCAGTACTTC.

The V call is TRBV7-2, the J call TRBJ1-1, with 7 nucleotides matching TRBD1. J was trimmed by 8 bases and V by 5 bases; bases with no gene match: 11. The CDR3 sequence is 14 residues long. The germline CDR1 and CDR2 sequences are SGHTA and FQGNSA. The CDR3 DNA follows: TGTGCCAGCAGCCCCCGGGTGGGGACAGTAGAAGCTTTCTTT. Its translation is CASSPRVGTVEAFF.

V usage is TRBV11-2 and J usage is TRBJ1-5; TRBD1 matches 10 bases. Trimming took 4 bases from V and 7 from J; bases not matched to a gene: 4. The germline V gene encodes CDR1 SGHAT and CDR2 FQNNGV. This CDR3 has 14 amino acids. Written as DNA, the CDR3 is TGTGCCAGCAGCTCCGGACAGGGGGAACAGCCCCAGCATTTT. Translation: CASSSGQGEQPQHF.

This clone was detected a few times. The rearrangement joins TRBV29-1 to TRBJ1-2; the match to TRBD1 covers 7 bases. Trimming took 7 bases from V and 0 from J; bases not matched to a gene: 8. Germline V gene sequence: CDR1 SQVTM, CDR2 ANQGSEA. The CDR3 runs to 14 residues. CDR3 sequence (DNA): TGCAGCGCCTCCGGACAGGTTACTAACTATGGCTACACCTTC. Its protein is CSASGQVTNYGYTF.

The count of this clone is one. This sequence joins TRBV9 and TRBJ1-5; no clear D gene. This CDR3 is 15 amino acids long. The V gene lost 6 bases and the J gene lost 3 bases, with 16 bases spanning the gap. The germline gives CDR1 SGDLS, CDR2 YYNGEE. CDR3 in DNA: TGTGCCAGCAAACCTCGTCGGACGAACAATCAGCCCCAGCATTTT. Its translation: CASKPRRTNNQPQHF.

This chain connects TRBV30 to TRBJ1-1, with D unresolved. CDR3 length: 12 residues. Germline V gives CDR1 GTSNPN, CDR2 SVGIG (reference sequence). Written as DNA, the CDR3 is TGTGCTGCGAGACGGATTTACACTGAAGCTTTCTTT. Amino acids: CAARRIYTEAFF.

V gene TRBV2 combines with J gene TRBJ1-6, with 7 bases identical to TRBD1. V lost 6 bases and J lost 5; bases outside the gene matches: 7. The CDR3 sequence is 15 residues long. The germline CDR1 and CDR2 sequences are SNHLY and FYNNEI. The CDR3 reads CASRRQGFDNSPLHF. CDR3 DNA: TGTGCCAGCAGGAGACAGGGATTTGATAATTCACCCCTCCACTTT.

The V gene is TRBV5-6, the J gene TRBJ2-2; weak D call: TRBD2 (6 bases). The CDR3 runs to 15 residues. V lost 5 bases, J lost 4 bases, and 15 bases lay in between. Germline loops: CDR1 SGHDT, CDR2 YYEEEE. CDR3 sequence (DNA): TGTGCCAGCAGGCTCGGGGCGGGGAGCACCGGGGAGCTGTTTTTT. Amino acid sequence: CASRLGAGSTGELFF.

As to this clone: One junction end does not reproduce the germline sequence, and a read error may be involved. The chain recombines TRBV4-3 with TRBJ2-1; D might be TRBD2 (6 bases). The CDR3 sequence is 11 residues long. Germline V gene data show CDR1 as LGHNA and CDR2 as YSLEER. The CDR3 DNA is TGCGCCAGCAGCCAAGATTCCAGGAGGGTCTTC. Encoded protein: CASSQDSRRVF.

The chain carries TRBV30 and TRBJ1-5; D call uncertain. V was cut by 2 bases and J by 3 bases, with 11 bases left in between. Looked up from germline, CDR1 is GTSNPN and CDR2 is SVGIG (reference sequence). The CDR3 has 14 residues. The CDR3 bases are TGTGCCTGGAGTCGGTTTCAACTCAATCAGCCCCAGCATTTT. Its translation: CAWSRFQLNQPQHF.

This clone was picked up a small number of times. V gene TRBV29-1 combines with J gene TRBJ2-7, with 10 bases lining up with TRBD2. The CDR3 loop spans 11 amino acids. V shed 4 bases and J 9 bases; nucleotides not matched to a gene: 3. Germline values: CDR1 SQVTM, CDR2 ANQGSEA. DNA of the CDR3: TGCAGCGTTGCCACTAGCGGGGCGCAGTACTTC. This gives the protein CSVATSGAQYF.

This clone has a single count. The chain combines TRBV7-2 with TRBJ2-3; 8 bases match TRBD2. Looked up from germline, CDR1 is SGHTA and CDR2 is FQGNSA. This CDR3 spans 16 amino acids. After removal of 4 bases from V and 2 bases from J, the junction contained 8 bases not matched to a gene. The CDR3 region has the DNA TGTGCCAGCAGCTCCCGGGCGGGGGGTTCCACAGATACGCAGTATTTT. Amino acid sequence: CASSSRAGGSTDTQYF.

As DNA, the CDR3 is TGCGCCAGCAGCCTGCTAGCGGGGGGCACCACAGATACGCAGTATTTT. Protein product: CASSLLAGGTTDTQYF. The V and J genes are TRBV5-1 and TRBJ2-3, with 11 positions matching TRBD2. The V and J ends lost 4 bases and 2 bases, in that order; junction bases with no gene match: 6. Germline values: CDR1 SGHRS, CDR2 YFSETQ. CDR3 length: 16 amino acids. Based on the CDR3 plus reference TRBV5-1 and TRBJ2-3, the full variable domain is KAGVTQTPRYLIKTRGQQVTLSCSPISGHRSVSWYQQTPGQGLQFLFEYFSETQRNKGNFPGRFSGRQFSNSRSEMNVSTLELGDSALYLCASSLLAGGTTDTQYFGPGTRLTVL.

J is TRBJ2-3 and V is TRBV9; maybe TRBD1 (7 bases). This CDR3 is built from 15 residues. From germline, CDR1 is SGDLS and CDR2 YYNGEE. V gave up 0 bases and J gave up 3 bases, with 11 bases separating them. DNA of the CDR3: TGTGCCAGCAGCGTAGCAGGGGGGCGAACAGATACGCAGTATTTT. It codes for CASSVAGGRTDTQYF.

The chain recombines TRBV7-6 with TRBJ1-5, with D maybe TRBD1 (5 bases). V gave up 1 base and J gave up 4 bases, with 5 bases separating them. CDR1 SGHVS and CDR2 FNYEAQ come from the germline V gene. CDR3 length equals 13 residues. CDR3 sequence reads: CASSLDRNQPQHF. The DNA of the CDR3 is TGTGCCAGCAGCTTAGACAGGAATCAGCCCCAGCATTTT. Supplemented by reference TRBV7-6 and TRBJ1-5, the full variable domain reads GAGVSQSPRYKVTKRGQDVALRCDPISGHVSLYWYRQALGQGPEFLTYFNYEAQQDKSGLPNDRFSAERPEGSISTLTIQRTEQRDSAMYRCASSLDRNQPQHFGDGTRLSIL.

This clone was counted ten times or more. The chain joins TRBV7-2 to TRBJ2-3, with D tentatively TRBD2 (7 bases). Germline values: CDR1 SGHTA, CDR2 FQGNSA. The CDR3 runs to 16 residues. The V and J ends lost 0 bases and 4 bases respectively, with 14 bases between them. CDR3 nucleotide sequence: TGTGCCAGCAGCTTAGCTTCGGGGGGCGGGGCAGATACGCAGTATTTT. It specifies CASSLASGGGADTQYF.